The 32 T cell receptor beta chains given below trace back to one sample, sequenced in a study of cytomegalovirus exposure and HLA in healthy donors. Measured with immunoSEQ multiplex PCR; TCRdb has only the in-frame clones, and not every one. There are about 200,000 clones in the sample; just over 85% occur only once, and over 2.5% lies in the top ten. Specimen: PBMCs. Receptor source: a woman between 18 and 30 years old in good health and CMV-seronegative.

This clone has a handful of counts. V gene TRBV9 combines with J gene TRBJ2-7; 7 nucleotides agree with TRBD1. The germline gives CDR1 SGDLS, CDR2 YYNGEE. This CDR3 spans 15 amino acids. Trimming took 5 bases from V and 1 from J; bases not matched to a gene: 9. CDR3 region: CASRPDGTASYEQYF. The CDR3 nucleotides read TGTGCCAGCAGGCCTGATGGGACAGCGTCCTACGAGCAGTACTTC.

The chain combines TRBV4-3 with TRBJ2-3; the D is unclear. This CDR3 comprises 17 residues. The germline V gene encodes CDR1 LGHNA and CDR2 YSLEER. Trimming pared 0 bases from V and 2 bases from J, leaving 15 bases between. The chain's CDR3 is CASSQEYVEPYTDTQYF. The CDR3 DNA is TGCGCCAGCAGCCAAGAGTATGTGGAGCCATACACAGATACGCAGTATTTT.

The genes are TRBV2 and TRBJ1-2, with TRBD1 matching 7 bases. Germline V gene lookup returns CDR1 SNHLY and CDR2 FYNNEI. The trim removed 7 bases at V and 4 bases at J, leaving 6 bases unmatched. The CDR3 covers 13 residues. The CDR3 loop reads CASTNTGAYGYTF. The CDR3 coding sequence is TGTGCCAGCACCAACACAGGGGCCTATGGCTACACCTTC.

Written as DNA, the CDR3 is TGTGCCAGCAGACGGGGAGGTTATGGCTACACCTTC. It yields the protein CASRRGGYGYTF. The chain joins TRBV27 to TRBJ1-2; no definite D call. Trimming pared 6 bases from V and 5 bases from J, leaving 10 bases between. In germline, CDR1 is MNHEY, CDR2 SMNVEV (reference sequence). The length of the CDR3 is 12 residues.

This clone was detected once. The chain couples TRBV4-3 to TRBJ2-7, with a weak D call TRBD2 (5 bases). Germline-derived CDR1 and CDR2 are LGHNA and YSLEER. The CDR3 is 15 residues long. Trimming pared 0 bases from V and 3 bases from J, leaving 12 bases between. The CDR3 region has the DNA TGCGCCAGCAGCCAAGATATCGCGGGCAGCTACGAGCAGTACTTC. Amino acids: CASSQDIAGSYEQYF.

The J gene is TRBJ2-7, the V gene TRBV7-3, with 7 bases that match TRBD2. Unmatched junction bases numbered 15, after V lost 5 bases and J lost 2 bases. The length of the CDR3 is 17 residues. Germline lookup yields CDR1 SGHTA and CDR2 FQGTGA. This CDR3 reads CASSLFGGSGPTYEQYF. The CDR3 DNA reads as TGTGCCAGCAGCCTATTTGGGGGTAGCGGGCCTACCTACGAGCAGTACTTC.

The chain links TRBV5-1 to TRBJ2-7; 7 bases map to TRBD1. V trimming: 2 bases; J trimming: 4 bases; junction bases outside the gene matches: 3. The CDR3 sequence is 13 residues long. Germline V gene sequence: CDR1 SGHRS, CDR2 YFSETQ. The CDR3 sequence is CASSLDRAYEQYF. The CDR3 region has the DNA TGCGCCAGCAGCTTAGACAGGGCGTACGAGCAGTACTTC.

This clone was detected only once. The chain links TRBV29-1 to TRBJ2-3; D unresolved. Trimming cost V 4 bases and J 1 base, with 12 bases left between them. This CDR3 is built from 14 residues. In germline, CDR1 is SQVTM, CDR2 ANQGSEA. The CDR3 region has the DNA TGCAGCGTTGTTCTTCCACGGGGCACAGATACGCAGTATTTT. This sequence encodes CSVVLPRGTDTQYF.

The chain uses TRBV5-6 and TRBJ2-1, with D possibly TRBD2 on 5 matching bases. Germline V lookup: CDR1 SGHDT, CDR2 YYEEEE. The ends were cut back, 0 bases at V and 0 bases at J, with 7 bases in the middle. This CDR3 spans 15 amino acids. CDR3 DNA sequence: TGTGCCAGCAGCTTGGGGAGGTACTCCTACAATGAGCAGTTCTTC. Its protein is CASSLGRYSYNEQFF.

This clone was counted between two and nine times. V and J are TRBV28 and TRBJ2-3; TRBD2 matches at 8 bases. Germline V gene sequence: CDR1 MDHEN, CDR2 SYDVKM. The length of the CDR3 is 16 residues. J lost 11 bases, V lost 5 bases, and 18 bases had no gene match. The CDR3 region is CASSPPRGSAGGGQYF. CDR3 nucleotides: TGTGCCAGCAGTCCCCCCCGGGGCTCCGCCGGGGGGGGGCAGTATTTT.

The V gene is TRBV10-3, the J gene TRBJ2-7; maybe TRBD1 (5 bases). The V end was cut by 2 bases, the J end by 5 bases, with 10 bases between. The CDR3 sequence is 13 residues long. Germline CDR1 is ENHRY and CDR2 is SYGVKD. CDR3 sequence (DNA): TGTGCCATCAGTGAGGGCAGGGTGGACGAGCAGTACTTC. Amino acids: CAISEGRVDEQYF.

This chain joins TRBV5-1 and TRBJ2-3, with 8 bases matching TRBD2. The CDR3 consists of 14 residues. The germline V gene has CDR1 SGHRS and CDR2 YFSETQ. With V trimmed by 5 bases and J by 1 base, 3 bases remained unmatched. The CDR3, as DNA: TGCGCCAGCAGTCCGGGAGGGGGCACAGATACGCAGTATTTT. Protein: CASSPGGGTDTQYF.

The chain combines TRBV4-2 with TRBJ2-6; tentative D call: TRBD1 (6 bases). This CDR3 contains 16 residues. CDR1 and CDR2 from the germline V gene are LGHNA and YNFKEQ. V lost 2 bases, J lost 4 bases, and 12 bases lay in between. Written as DNA, the CDR3 is TGTGCCAGCAGCCAACAGGGCCAGGGGGGGGCCAACGTCCTGACTTTC. Translation: CASSQQGQGGANVLTF.

The chain uses TRBV7-3 and TRBJ2-3, with 12 bases lining up with TRBD1. The J segment lost 6 bases and the V segment lost 2 bases, leaving 12 bases of the junction unmatched. The CDR3 consists of 18 residues. In germline, CDR1 is SGHTA, CDR2 FQGTGA. The CDR3 loop reads CASSLGFLGQGAGDTQYF. CDR3 in DNA: TGTGCCAGCAGCTTAGGATTTCTGGGACAGGGGGCCGGTGATACGCAGTATTTT.

J is TRBJ2-3 and V is TRBV10-3; perhaps TRBD1 as D (6 bases). V was pared by 11 bases and J by 1 base, with 16 bases between. In germline, CDR1 is ENHRY, CDR2 SYGVKD. The CDR3 is 14 amino acids. The CDR3 sequence is CAVTTGHRTDTQYF. The CDR3 DNA follows: TGTGCCGTTACGACGGGACACCGCACAGATACGCAGTATTTT.

The chain has TRBV30 and TRBJ2-1, with a tentative D call TRBD2 (5 bases). V lost 1 base, J lost 3 bases, and 7 bases lay in between. The CDR3 totals 13 residues. The V gene's germline CDR1 is GTSNPN and CDR2 SVGIG (reference sequence). The CDR3 DNA sequence: TGTGCCTGGAGTGACGGGGACTACAATGAGCAGTTCTTC. It codes for CAWSDGDYNEQFF.

This rearrangement joins TRBV7-9 to TRBJ2-5; 7 bases match TRBD2. J gave up 3 bases and V 5 bases, and 15 bases lay outside the gene matches. Per the germline V gene, CDR1 is SEHNR and CDR2 is FQNEAQ (reference sequence). The CDR3 is 17 amino acids. In DNA form, the CDR3 reads TGTGCCAGCAGCCATAGTATGCGGGAGCCGCGGGAAGAGACCCAGTACTTC. Translation: CASSHSMREPREETQYF.

V gene TRBV27 combines with J gene TRBJ2-3; TRBD2 is a possible D gene (5 bases). This CDR3 spans 13 amino acids. Germline-derived CDR1 and CDR2 are MNHEY and SMNVEV (reference sequence). The V and J ends lost 5 bases and 5 bases respectively, with 11 bases between them. The CDR3 sequence: CASSQDGGDTQYF. DNA of the CDR3: TGTGCCAGCAGTCAGGACGGAGGAGATACGCAGTATTTT.

This clone was recorded once. The V gene is TRBV5-1, the J gene TRBJ1-1; TRBD1 agrees at 7 bases. Losses at the gene ends were 6 bases for V and 4 bases for J; bases not matched to a gene: 6. The germline CDR1 and CDR2 sequences are SGHRS and YFSETQ. CDR3 length: 13 residues. The CDR3 sequence: CASKTGDRTEAFF. DNA of the CDR3: TGCGCCAGCAAAACAGGGGATCGCACTGAAGCTTTCTTT.

V and J are TRBV27 and TRBJ2-3, with no clear D. Trimming shortened V by 1 base and J by 0 bases, and 8 bases separated the two germline ends. The CDR3 spans 15 residues. The germline V gene encodes CDR1 MNHEY and CDR2 SMNVEV (reference sequence). DNA of the CDR3: TGTGCCAGCAGTTTATATGGCGGCAGCACAGATACGCAGTATTTT. It translates to CASSLYGGSTDTQYF.

V usage is TRBV23-1 and J usage is TRBJ2-2; TRBD1 matches 8 bases. TRBV23-1 is given ORF status, its function remaining uncertain. V shed 7 bases, J shed 1 base, and the junction held 8 bases outside the gene matches. The CDR3 contains 16 residues. The CDR3, as DNA: TGCGCCAGCACCCTGAAAGGGACAGGGAACACCGGGGAGCTGTTTTTT. Translation gives CASTLKGTGNTGELFF.

This chain links TRBV15 with TRBJ2-7, with 7 positions matching TRBD1. This CDR3 is built from 15 residues. Germline values: CDR1 LNHNV, CDR2 YYDKDF (reference sequence). After removal of 0 bases from V and 3 bases from J, the junction contained 5 bases not matched to a gene. The CDR3 DNA sequence: TGTGCCACCAGCAGAGATAGGGGGCAGGGCTACGAGCAGTACTTC. Amino acids: CATSRDRGQGYEQYF.

This chain links TRBV5-5 with TRBJ2-7; TRBD2 matches at 8 bases. Germline V gene sequence: CDR1 SGHKS, CDR2 YYEKEE (reference sequence). The CDR3 runs 16 residues. J lost 1 base, V lost 4 bases, and 10 bases had no gene match. CDR3: CASSRLFSGDSYEQYF. The CDR3, as DNA: TGTGCCAGCAGCCGACTTTTTAGCGGGGATTCCTACGAGCAGTACTTC.

This chain uses TRBV6-1 with TRBJ2-7; 7 bases align to TRBD1. The CDR3 has 13 residues. With 1 base clipped from V and 5 bases from J, the junction kept 2 bases outside the gene matches. Germline values: CDR1 MNHNS, CDR2 SASEGT. CDR3 in amino acids: CASSEGDSHEQYF. CDR3 nucleotide sequence: TGTGCCAGCAGTGAAGGGGACAGTCACGAGCAGTACTTC.

V is TRBV13 and J is TRBJ2-1; D remains ambiguous. Germline CDR1 PRHDT, CDR2 FYEKMQ (reference sequence). V lost 5 bases, J lost 0 bases, and 11 bases lay in between. The CDR3 consists of 15 residues. CDR3 sequence reads: CASSNYSSSYNEQFF. The CDR3 DNA is TGTGCCAGCAGCAACTATTCCAGCTCCTACAATGAGCAGTTCTTC.

The chain carries TRBV4-2 and TRBJ1-1; D not certain. The length of the CDR3 is 12 residues. Germline lookup yields CDR1 LGHNA and CDR2 YNFKEQ. V lost 0 bases and J 4 bases, leaving 3 bases between the germline ends. As DNA, the CDR3 is TGTGCCAGCAGCCAAGAGGCCACTGAAGCTTTCTTT. This sequence encodes CASSQEATEAFF.

V usage is TRBV19 and J usage is TRBJ2-2; 10 bases are shared with TRBD2. V was clipped by 7 bases and J by 4 bases; unmatched bases: 6. CDR3 size: 15 residues. Germline assignment: CDR1 LNHDA and CDR2 SQIVND (reference sequence). CDR3 DNA sequence: TGTGCCAGTATGGGAGGGACTAGCGTCACCGGGGAGCTGTTTTTT. Amino acid sequence: CASMGGTSVTGELFF. Filled out from reference TRBV19 and TRBJ2-2, the complete variable domain reads DGGITQSPKYLFRKEGQNVTLSCEQNLNHDAMYWYRQDPGQGLRLIYYSQIVNDFQKGDIAEGYSVSREKKESFPLTVTSAQKNPTAFYLCASMGGTSVTGELFFGEGSRLTVL.

The genes are TRBV5-6 and TRBJ1-2; a weak D match, TRBD1 (5 bases). Trimming took off 1 base at V and 1 base at J, with 17 bases between the two ends. CDR1 and CDR2 from the germline V gene are SGHDT and YYEEEE. This CDR3 is built from 17 residues. This CDR3 reads CASSLPSGRANNYGYTF. For the CDR3, the DNA is TGTGCCAGCAGCTTGCCTTCCGGCAGGGCCAATAACTATGGCTACACCTTC.

The gene calls are TRBV2 and TRBJ2-1; 9 bases agree with TRBD1. V gave up 4 bases and J gave up 13 bases; unmatched junction bases: 5. CDR3 length: 12 amino acids. Looked up from germline, CDR1 is SNHLY and CDR2 is FYNNEI. The DNA for the CDR3 is TGTGCCAGCAGTGTTGGGGACAGGGCCCAGTTCTTC. Its translation: CASSVGDRAQFF.

V and J are TRBV14 and TRBJ1-1; 7 bases are a match to TRBD1. The CDR3 runs to 15 residues. Germline V CDR1 and CDR2: SGHDN, FVKESK. Trimming cost V 2 bases and J 0 bases; bases outside gene matches: 3. DNA for the CDR3: TGTGCCAGCAGCCAACGGACAGGAATGAACACTGAAGCTTTCTTT. Residues: CASSQRTGMNTEAFF.

CDR3 DNA: TGTGCCAGTATGAGCGGGAATTACGAGCAGTACTTC. Encoded protein: CASMSGNYEQYF. The rearrangement links TRBV19 to TRBJ2-7; 7 nucleotides line up with TRBD2. Germline assignment: CDR1 LNHDA and CDR2 SQIVND (reference sequence). J was trimmed by 4 bases and V by 7 bases; bases with no gene match: 4. This CDR3 is built from 12 residues.

The genes are TRBV6-5 and TRBJ1-1; D is unresolved. Germline CDR1 MNHEY, CDR2 SVGAGI. The CDR3 sequence is 14 residues long. The V gene lost 0 bases and the J gene lost 5 bases, with 10 bases spanning the gap. CDR3 DNA sequence: TGTGCCAGCAGTTACTCAGAGGAGGGAACTGAAGCTTTCTTT. It translates to CASSYSEEGTEAFF.